A selection of T cell receptor beta chains follows, all from one sample in a study of cytomegalovirus exposure and HLA in healthy donors. Repertoires were generated with immunoSEQ multiplex PCR, while TCRdb's copy carries only in-frame clones and drops some. Listed are some 130,000 clones; about 1.6% falls within the top ten. Sequencing was done on a sample of PBMCs. The origin of the receptors is a woman in her forties in good health and CMV-seronegative. Each CDR3 is given with its conserved first and last residue. The D gene is left open where the match is weak.

D gene: TRBD1; CDR3 length: 16; J gene: TRBJ1-2; V gene: TRBV5-4; CDR3 protein: CASSIMGQGARYGYTF; CDR3 DNA: TGTGCCAGCAGCATTATGGGACAGGGGGCAAGGTATGGCTACACCTTC
D gene: .; CDR3 length: 16; J gene: TRBJ1-2; V gene: TRBV19; CDR3 protein: CASNVVDRRSNYGYTF; CDR3 DNA: TGTGCCAGCAATGTGGTCGACAGGCGTTCTAACTATGGCTACACCTTC
D gene: .; CDR3 length: 14; J gene: TRBJ1-1; V gene: TRBV27; CDR3 protein: CASSLIQARSRAFF; CDR3 DNA: TGTGCCAGCAGTTTAATACAGGCCCGAAGTAGGGCTTTCTTT
D gene: .; CDR3 length: 15; J gene: TRBJ1-2; V gene: TRBV7-9; CDR3 protein: CASSSKEEGDGGYTF; CDR3 DNA: TGTGCCAGCAGCTCCAAAGAGGAGGGCGACGGTGGCTACACCTTC
D gene: .; CDR3 length: 15; J gene: TRBJ1-1; V gene: TRBV19; CDR3 protein: CASSIAGGGRTEAFF; CDR3 DNA: TGTGCCAGTAGTATAGCTGGGGGGGGCCGGACTGAAGCTTTCTTT
D gene: .; CDR3 length: 12; J gene: TRBJ2-7; V gene: TRBV2; CDR3 protein: CASSEQGYEQYF; CDR3 DNA: TGTGCCAGCAGTGAACAGGGCTACGAGCAGTACTTC
D gene: .; CDR3 length: 16; J gene: TRBJ1-1; V gene: TRBV19; CDR3 protein: CASSEGGALTNTEAFF; CDR3 DNA: TGTGCCAGTTCTGAGGGGGGGGCCTTAACAAACACTGAAGCTTTCTTT
D gene: .; CDR3 length: 13; J gene: TRBJ1-2; V gene: TRBV19; CDR3 protein: CASTVMGRYGYTF; CDR3 DNA: TGTGCCAGTACTGTAATGGGGCGCTATGGCTACACCTTC
D gene: TRBD1; CDR3 length: 14; J gene: TRBJ1-1; V gene: TRBV7-2; CDR3 protein: CASSSGQVNTEAFF; CDR3 DNA: TGTGCCAGCAGCTCCGGACAGGTGAACACTGAAGCTTTCTTT
D gene: TRBD1; CDR3 length: 18; J gene: TRBJ2-1; V gene: TRBV6-1; CDR3 protein: CASSELTNGQVSYNEQFF; CDR3 DNA: TGTGCCAGCAGTGAGCTAACGAACGGACAGGTGTCGTACAATGAGCAGTTCTTC
D gene: .; CDR3 length: 16; J gene: TRBJ1-6; V gene: TRBV7-3; CDR3 protein: CASSLWGRVSNSPLHF; CDR3 DNA: TGTGCCAGCAGCTTATGGGGCAGGGTCAGTAATTCACCCCTCCACTTT
D gene: .; CDR3 length: 12; J gene: TRBJ1-2; V gene: TRBV19; CDR3 protein: CASSSLNYGYTF; CDR3 DNA: TGTGCCAGTAGCTCGTTGAACTATGGCTACACCTTC
D gene: TRBD2; CDR3 length: 13; J gene: TRBJ2-7; V gene: TRBV28; CDR3 protein: CASSRTGGYEQYF; CDR3 DNA: TGTGCCAGCAGTCGGACGGGGGGTTACGAGCAGTACTTC
D gene: TRBD1; CDR3 length: 14; J gene: TRBJ1-2; V gene: TRBV7-9; CDR3 protein: CASSLGQGNYGYTF; CDR3 DNA: TGTGCCAGCAGCTTAGGACAGGGGAACTATGGCTACACCTTC
D gene: .; CDR3 length: 14; J gene: TRBJ1-1; V gene: TRBV27; CDR3 protein: CASSSPHRNTEAFF; CDR3 DNA: TGTGCCAGCAGTTCGCCCCATAGGAACACTGAAGCTTTCTTT
D gene: TRBD1; CDR3 length: 15; J gene: TRBJ2-3; V gene: TRBV6-6; CDR3 protein: CASSLRQGRTDTQYF; CDR3 DNA: TGTGCCAGCAGTTTGAGACAGGGCCGCACAGATACGCAGTATTTT
D gene: TRBD1; CDR3 length: 19; J gene: TRBJ2-3; V gene: TRBV30; CDR3 protein: CAWHHHSTGTGNGTDTQYF; CDR3 DNA: TGTGCCTGGCATCATCATTCGACCGGGACAGGGAATGGCACAGATACGCAGTATTTT
D gene: TRBD1; CDR3 length: 15; J gene: TRBJ1-1; V gene: TRBV27; CDR3 protein: CASSLRGQGQRGAFF; CDR3 DNA: TGTGCCAGCAGTTTAAGGGGACAGGGGCAGAGAGGAGCTTTCTTT
D gene: TRBD1; CDR3 length: 17; J gene: TRBJ2-4; V gene: TRBV5-1; CDR3 protein: CASRSGWGGQGENIQYF; CDR3 DNA: TGCGCCAGCAGGTCGGGGTGGGGTGGACAGGGAGAAAACATTCAGTACTTC
D gene: .; CDR3 length: 15; J gene: TRBJ1-2; V gene: TRBV6-6; CDR3 protein: CASSYFPGSNYGYTF; CDR3 DNA: TGTGCCAGCAGTTACTTCCCAGGATCTAACTATGGCTACACCTTC
D gene: .; CDR3 length: 15; J gene: TRBJ1-1; V gene: TRBV9; CDR3 protein: CASSVGRVLDTEAFF; CDR3 DNA: TGTGCCAGCAGCGTAGGGCGGGTACTTGACACTGAAGCTTTCTTT
D gene: TRBD1; CDR3 length: 15; J gene: TRBJ1-1; V gene: TRBV6-5; CDR3 protein: CASSQSGTGGTEAFF; CDR3 DNA: TGTGCCAGCAGTCAATCTGGGACAGGGGGCACTGAAGCTTTCTTT
D gene: .; CDR3 length: 17; J gene: TRBJ1-6; V gene: TRBV6-1; CDR3 protein: CASSENNYREIDSPLHF; CDR3 DNA: TGTGCCAGCAGTGAAAATAACTACAGGGAGATAGATTCACCCCTCCACTTT
D gene: .; CDR3 length: 14; J gene: TRBJ1-1; V gene: TRBV7-2; CDR3 protein: CASSWGLGNTEAFF; CDR3 DNA: TGTGCCAGCAGCTGGGGCTTAGGGAACACTGAAGCTTTCTTT
D gene: TRBD1; CDR3 length: 14; J gene: TRBJ1-4; V gene: TRBV19; CDR3 protein: CASSIGTVNEKLFF; CDR3 DNA: TGTGCCAGTAGTATCGGGACAGTAAATGAAAAACTGTTTTTT